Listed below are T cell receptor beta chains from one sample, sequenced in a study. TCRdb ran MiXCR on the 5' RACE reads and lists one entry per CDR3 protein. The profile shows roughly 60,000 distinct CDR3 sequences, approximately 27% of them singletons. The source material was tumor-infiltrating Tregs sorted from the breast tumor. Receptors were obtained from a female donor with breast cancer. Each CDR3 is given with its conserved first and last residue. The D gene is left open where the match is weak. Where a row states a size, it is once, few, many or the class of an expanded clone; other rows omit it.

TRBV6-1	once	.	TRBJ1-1	CAGSRSRGAFEAFF
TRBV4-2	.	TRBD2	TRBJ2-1	CASSQAGGGALEQFF
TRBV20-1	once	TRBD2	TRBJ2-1	CSTPLLADYNEQFF
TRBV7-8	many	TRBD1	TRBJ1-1	CASSLGQGTEAFF
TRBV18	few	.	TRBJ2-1	CASSRPSTGYNEQFF
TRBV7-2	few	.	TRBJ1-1	CASSYHMNTEAFF
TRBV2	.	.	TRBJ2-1	CASTNKALYNEQFF
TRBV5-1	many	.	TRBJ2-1	CASSGDSYNEQFF
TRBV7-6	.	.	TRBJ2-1	CASSLTLARDGEQFF
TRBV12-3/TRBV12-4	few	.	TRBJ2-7	CASSLLGGSYEQYF
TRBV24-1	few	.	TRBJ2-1	CATSDYGTGSYNEQFF
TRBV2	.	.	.	CASSVVKRMPQYF
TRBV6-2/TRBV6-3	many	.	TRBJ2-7	CASSYSTGFPYEQYF
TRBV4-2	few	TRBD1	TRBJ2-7	CASSQETGLGGEQYF
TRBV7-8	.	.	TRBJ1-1	CASSVTGATEAFF
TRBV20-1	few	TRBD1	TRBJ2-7	CSANSPGQGFYEQYF
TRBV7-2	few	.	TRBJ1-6	CASSLSGTDSPLHF
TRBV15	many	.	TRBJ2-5	CATSRDPGIQETQYF
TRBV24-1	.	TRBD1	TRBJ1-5	CATSDSGTGWKGQPQHF
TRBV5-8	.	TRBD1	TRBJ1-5	CASSIGDRENQPQHF